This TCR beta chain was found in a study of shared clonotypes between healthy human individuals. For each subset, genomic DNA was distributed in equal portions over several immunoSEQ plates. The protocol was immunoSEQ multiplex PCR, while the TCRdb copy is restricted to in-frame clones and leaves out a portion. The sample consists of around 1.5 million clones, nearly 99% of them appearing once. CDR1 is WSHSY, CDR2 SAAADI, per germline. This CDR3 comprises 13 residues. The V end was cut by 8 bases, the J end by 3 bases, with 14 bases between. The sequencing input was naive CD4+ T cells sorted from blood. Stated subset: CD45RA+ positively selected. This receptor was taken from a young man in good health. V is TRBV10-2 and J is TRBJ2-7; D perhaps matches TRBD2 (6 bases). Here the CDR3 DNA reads TGCGCCAGCGGGAGGTCGGAAGACTACGAGCAGTACTTC. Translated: CASGRSEDYEQYF.